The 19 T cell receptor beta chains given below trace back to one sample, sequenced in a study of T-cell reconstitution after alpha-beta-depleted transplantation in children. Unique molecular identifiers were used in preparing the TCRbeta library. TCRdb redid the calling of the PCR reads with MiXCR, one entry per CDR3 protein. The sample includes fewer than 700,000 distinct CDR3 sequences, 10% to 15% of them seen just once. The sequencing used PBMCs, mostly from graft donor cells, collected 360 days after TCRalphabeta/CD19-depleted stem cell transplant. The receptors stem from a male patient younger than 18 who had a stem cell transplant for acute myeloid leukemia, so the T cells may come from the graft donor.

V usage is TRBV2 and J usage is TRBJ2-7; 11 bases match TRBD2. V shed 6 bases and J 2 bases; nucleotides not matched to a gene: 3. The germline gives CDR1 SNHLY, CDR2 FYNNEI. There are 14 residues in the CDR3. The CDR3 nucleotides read TGTGCCAGCAGGGGGACTAGCGGTACCTACGAGCAGTACTTC. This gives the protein CASRGTSGTYEQYF.

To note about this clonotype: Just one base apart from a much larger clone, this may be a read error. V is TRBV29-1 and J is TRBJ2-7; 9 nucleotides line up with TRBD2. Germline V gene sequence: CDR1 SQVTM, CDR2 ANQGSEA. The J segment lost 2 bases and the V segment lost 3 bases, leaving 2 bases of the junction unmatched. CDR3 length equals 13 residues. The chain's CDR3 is CSVEPSGTYEQYF. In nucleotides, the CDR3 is TGCAGCGTTGAGCCTAGCGGGACCTACGAGCAGTACTTC.

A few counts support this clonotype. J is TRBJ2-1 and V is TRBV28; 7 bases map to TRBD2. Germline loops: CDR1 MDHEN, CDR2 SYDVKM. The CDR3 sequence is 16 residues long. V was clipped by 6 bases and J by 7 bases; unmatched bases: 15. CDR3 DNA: TGTGCCAGCAGCCACCCATGGCTAGCGGTTCAAAATGAGCAGTTCTTC. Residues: CASSHPWLAVQNEQFF. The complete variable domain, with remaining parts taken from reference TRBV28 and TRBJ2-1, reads DVKVTQSSRYLVKRTGEKVFLECVQDMDHENMFWYRQDPGLGLRLIYFSYDVKMKEKGDIPEGYSVSREKKERFSLILESASTNQTSMYLCASSHPWLAVQNEQFFGPGTRLTVL.

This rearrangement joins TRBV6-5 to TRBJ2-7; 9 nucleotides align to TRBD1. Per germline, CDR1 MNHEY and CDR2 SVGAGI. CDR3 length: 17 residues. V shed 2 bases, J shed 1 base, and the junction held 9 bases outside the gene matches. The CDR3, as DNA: TGTGCCAGCAGTTACGACGCGGGGACAGGGAGGTCCTACGAGCAGTACTTC. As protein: CASSYDAGTGRSYEQYF.

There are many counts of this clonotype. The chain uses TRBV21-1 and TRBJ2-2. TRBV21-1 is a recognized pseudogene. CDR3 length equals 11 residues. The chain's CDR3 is CASREPGELFF. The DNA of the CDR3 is TGTGCCAGCAGGGAGCCCGGGGAGCTGTTTTTT.

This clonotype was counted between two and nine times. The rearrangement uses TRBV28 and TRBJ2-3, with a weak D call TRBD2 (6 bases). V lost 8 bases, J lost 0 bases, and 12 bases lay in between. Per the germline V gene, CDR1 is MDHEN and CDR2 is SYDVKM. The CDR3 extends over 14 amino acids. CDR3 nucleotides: TGTGCCAGCGGGAGGACACTCAGCACAGATACGCAGTATTTT. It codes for CASGRTLSTDTQYF.

For the CDR3, the DNA is TGTGCCAGCAGCCAACGGACAGGGGTGAATGGCGGGCAGTACTTC. The encoded protein is CASSQRTGVNGGQYF. The chain is built from TRBV3-1 and TRBJ2-7; 9 bases are shared with TRBD1. Germline lookup yields CDR1 LGHDT and CDR2 YNNKEL (reference sequence). The CDR3 consists of 15 residues. V lost 2 bases, J lost 9 bases, and 11 bases stayed unmatched.

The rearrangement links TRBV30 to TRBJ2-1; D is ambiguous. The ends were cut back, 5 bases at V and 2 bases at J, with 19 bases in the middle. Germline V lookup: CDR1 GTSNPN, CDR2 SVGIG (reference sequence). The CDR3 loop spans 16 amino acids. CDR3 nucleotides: TGTGCCTGGGTGGGTCAGAGTTGGGTCCCCTACAATGAGCAGTTCTTC. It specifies CAWVGQSWVPYNEQFF.

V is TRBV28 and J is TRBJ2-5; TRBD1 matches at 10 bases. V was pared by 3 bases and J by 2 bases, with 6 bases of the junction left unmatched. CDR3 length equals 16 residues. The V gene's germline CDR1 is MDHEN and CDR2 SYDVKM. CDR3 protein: CASSFPTGGTQETQYF. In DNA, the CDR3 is TGTGCCAGCAGTTTTCCGACAGGGGGCACGCAAGAGACCCAGTACTTC. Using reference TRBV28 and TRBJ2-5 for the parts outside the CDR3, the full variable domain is DVKVTQSSRYLVKRTGEKVFLECVQDMDHENMFWYRQDPGLGLRLIYFSYDVKMKEKGDIPEGYSVSREKKERFSLILESASTNQTSMYLCASSFPTGGTQETQYFGPGTRLLVL.

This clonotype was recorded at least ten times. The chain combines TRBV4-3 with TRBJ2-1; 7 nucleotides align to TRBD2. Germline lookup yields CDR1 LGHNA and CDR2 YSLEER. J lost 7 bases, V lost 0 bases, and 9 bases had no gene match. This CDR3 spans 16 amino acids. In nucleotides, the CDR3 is TGCGCCAGCAGCCAAGATCGGCGACTAGCTGTAAATGAGCAGTTCTTC. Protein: CASSQDRRLAVNEQFF.

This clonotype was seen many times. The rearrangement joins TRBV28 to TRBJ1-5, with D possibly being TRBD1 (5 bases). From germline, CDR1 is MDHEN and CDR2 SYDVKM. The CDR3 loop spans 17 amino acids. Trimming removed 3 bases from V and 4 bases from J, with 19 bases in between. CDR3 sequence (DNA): TGTGCCAGCAGTTTCCGACCTGGGGGATCAGGGAATCAGCCCCAGCATTTT. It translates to CASSFRPGGSGNQPQHF. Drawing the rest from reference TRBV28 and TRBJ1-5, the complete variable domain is DVKVTQSSRYLVKRTGEKVFLECVQDMDHENMFWYRQDPGLGLRLIYFSYDVKMKEKGDIPEGYSVSREKKERFSLILESASTNQTSMYLCASSFRPGGSGNQPQHFGDGTRLSIL.

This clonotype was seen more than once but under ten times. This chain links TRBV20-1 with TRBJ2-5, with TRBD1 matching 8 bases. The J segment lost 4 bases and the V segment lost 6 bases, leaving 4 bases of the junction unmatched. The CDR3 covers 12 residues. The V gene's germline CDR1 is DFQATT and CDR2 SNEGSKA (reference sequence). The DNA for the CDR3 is TGCAGTGCGACAGGGGTCGGAGAGACCCAGTACTTC. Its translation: CSATGVGETQYF.

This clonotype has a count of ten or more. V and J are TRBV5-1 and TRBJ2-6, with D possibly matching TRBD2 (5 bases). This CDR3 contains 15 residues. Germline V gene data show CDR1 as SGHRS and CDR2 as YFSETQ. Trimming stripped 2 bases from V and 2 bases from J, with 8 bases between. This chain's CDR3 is CASSFVGAGANVLTF. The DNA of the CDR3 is TGCGCCAGCAGCTTCGTCGGGGCTGGGGCCAACGTCCTGACTTTC.

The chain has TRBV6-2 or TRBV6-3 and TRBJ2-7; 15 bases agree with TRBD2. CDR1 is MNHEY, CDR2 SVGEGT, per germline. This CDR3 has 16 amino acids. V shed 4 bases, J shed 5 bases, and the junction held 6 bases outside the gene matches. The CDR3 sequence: CASSSGLAGGVHEQYF. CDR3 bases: TGTGCCAGCAGTTCCGGACTAGCGGGAGGGGTTCACGAGCAGTACTTC.

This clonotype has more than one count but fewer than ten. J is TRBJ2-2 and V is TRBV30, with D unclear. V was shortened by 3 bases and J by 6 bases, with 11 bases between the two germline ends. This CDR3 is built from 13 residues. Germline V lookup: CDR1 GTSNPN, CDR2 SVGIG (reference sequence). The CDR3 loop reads CAWRDWFPGELFF. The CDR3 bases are TGTGCCTGGAGGGATTGGTTTCCCGGGGAGCTGTTTTTT.

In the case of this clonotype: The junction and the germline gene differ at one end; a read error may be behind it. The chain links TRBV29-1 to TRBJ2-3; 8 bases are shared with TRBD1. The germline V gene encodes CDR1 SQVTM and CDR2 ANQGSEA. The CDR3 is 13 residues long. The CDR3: CSAEQGGADTQYF. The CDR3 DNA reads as TGCAGCGCTGAACAGGGGGGCGCAGATACGCAGTATTTT.

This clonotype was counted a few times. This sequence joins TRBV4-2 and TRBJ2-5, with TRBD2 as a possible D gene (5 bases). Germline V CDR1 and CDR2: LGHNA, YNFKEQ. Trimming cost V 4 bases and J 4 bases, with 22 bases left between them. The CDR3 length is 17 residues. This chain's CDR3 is CASSRDKWGSEGETQYF. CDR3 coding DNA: TGTGCCAGCAGCCGAGACAAATGGGGTTCCGAGGGAGAGACCCAGTACTTC.

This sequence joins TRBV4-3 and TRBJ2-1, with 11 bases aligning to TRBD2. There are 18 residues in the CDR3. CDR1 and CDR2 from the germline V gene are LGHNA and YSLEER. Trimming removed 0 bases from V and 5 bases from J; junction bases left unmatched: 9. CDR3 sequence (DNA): TGCGCCAGCAGCCAAGACCCCTTGAGTAGCGGGAGGGACAATGAGCAGTTCTTC. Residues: CASSQDPLSSGRDNEQFF.

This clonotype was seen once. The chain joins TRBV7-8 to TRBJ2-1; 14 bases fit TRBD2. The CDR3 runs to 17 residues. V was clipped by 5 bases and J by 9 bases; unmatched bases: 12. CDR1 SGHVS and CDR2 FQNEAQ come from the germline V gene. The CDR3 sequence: CASSPRTSGRLVSEQFF. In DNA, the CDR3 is TGTGCCAGCAGCCCACGGACTAGCGGGAGGTTAGTAAGTGAGCAGTTCTTC. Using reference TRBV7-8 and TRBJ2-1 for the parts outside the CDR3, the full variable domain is GAGVSQSPRYKVAKRGQDVALRCDPISGHVSLFWYQQALGQGPEFLTYFQNEAQLDKSGLPSDRFFAERPEGSVSTLKIQRTQQEDSAVYLCASSPRTSGRLVSEQFFGPGTRLTVL.